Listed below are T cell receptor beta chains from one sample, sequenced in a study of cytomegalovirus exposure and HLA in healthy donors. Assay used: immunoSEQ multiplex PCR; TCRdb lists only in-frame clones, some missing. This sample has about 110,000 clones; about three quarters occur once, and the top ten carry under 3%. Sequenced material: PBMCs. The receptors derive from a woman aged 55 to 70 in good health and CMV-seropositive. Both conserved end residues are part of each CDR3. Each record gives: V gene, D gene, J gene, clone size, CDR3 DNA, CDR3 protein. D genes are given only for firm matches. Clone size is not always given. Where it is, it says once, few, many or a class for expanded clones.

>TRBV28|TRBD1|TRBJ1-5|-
TGTGCCAGCAGCCCGGACAGGGCGGATCAGCCCCAGCATTTT
CASSPDRADQPQHF
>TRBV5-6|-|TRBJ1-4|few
TGTGCCAGCAGCTCAGAATCGGGTCCCGGCGGTGAAAAACTGTTTTTT
CASSSESGPGGEKLFF
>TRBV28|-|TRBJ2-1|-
TGTGCCAGCAGCCAATCGGGTTACAATGAGCAGTTCTTC
CASSQSGYNEQFF
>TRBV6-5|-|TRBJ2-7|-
TGTGCCAGCAGTCCCCAAATGATCAGGGGCTACGAGCAGTACTTC
CASSPQMIRGYEQYF
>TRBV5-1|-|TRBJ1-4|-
TGCGCCAGCAGCCCGGTCCCCAATGCTGAAAAACTGTTTTTT
CASSPVPNAEKLFF
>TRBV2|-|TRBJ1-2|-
TGTGCCAGCAGTGAGAGGGAGATCTATGGCTACACCTTC
CASSEREIYGYTF
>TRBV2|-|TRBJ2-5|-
TGTGCCAGCAGTGTCCAACATAACCAAGAGACCCAGTACTTC
CASSVQHNQETQYF
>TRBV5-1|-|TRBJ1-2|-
TGCGCCAGCAGCTTGGGCGATGGTAACTATGGCTACACCTTC
CASSLGDGNYGYTF
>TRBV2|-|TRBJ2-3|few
TGTGCCAGCAGTCTACAGGGCTCCGGCACAGATACGCAGTATTTT
CASSLQGSGTDTQYF
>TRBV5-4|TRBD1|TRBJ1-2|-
TGTGCCAGCAGCTTACAGGGGGCTCGTGGCTACACCTTC
CASSLQGARGYTF
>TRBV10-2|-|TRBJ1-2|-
TGCGCCAGCAGTGAGTCCGAGGCGGGGGACTACACCTTC
CASSESEAGDYTF
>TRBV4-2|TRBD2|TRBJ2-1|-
TGTGCCAGCAGCCAAGCGGAACTAGCGGGAATCATCTCCTACAATGAGCAGTTCTTC
CASSQAELAGIISYNEQFF
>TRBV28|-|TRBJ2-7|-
TGTGCCAGCAGTCCAGGACAGAGCTCCTACGAGCAGTACTTC
CASSPGQSSYEQYF
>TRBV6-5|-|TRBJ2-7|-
TGTGCCAGCAGTTATCCAGGGGACTACGAGCAGTACTTC
CASSYPGDYEQYF
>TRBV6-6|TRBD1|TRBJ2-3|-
TGTGCCAGCAGTAGCCACAGGGGGCAGACAGATACGCAGTATTTT
CASSSHRGQTDTQYF
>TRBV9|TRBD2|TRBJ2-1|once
TGTGCCAGCAGCGTGGGACTAGCGGGATTGAATTGGCAGTTCTTC
CASSVGLAGLNWQFF
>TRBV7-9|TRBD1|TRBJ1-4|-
TGTGCCAGCAGCTCGCAGACAGGGTTTGTTGAAAAACTGTTTTTT
CASSSQTGFVEKLFF
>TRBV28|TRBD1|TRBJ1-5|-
TGTGCCAGCAGTCAGGGGGGTCAGCCCCAGCATTTT
CASSQGGQPQHF
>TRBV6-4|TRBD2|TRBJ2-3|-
TGTGCCAGCAGTGACGGGCGGGGGAACACAGATACGCAGTATTTT
CASSDGRGNTDTQYF
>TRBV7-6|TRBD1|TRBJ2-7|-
TGTGCCAGCAGCCGAGGACAGGGGGCCTACGAGCAGTACTTC
CASSRGQGAYEQYF
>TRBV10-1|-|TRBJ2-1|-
TGCGCCAGCAGTGAGGGTCGGTTCGGGGCGGGAAAGGGCTACAATGAGCAGTTCTTC
CASSEGRFGAGKGYNEQFF
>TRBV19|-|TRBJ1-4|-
TGTGCCAGTAGGGAGGACAGTAATGAAAAACTGTTTTTT
CASREDSNEKLFF
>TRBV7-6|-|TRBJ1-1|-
TGTGCCAGCAGCTGGGGGGACGGGAGAAACACTGAAGCTTTCTTT
CASSWGDGRNTEAFF
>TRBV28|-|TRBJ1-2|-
TGTGCCAGCAGTTTAACGACAGGATGGGCTGGCTACACCTTC
CASSLTTGWAGYTF